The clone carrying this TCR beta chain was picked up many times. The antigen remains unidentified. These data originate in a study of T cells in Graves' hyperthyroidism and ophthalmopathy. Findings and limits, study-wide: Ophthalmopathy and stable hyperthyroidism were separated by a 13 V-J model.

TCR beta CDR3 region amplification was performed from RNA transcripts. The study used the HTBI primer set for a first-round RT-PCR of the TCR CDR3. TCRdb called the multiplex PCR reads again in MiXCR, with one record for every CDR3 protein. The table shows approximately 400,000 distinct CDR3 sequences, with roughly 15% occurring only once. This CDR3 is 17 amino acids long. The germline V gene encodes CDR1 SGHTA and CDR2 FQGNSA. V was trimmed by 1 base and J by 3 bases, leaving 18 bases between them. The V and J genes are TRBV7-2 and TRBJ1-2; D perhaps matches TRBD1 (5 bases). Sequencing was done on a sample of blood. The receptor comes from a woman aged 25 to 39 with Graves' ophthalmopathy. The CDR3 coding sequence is TGTGCCAGCAGCTTAGAGTCGTCGGGGCGCATTGACTATGGCTACACCTTC. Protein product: CASSLESSGRIDYGYTF.